This T cell receptor (beta chain) was captured by sequencing in a study of T cells in localized non-small cell lung cancer. Notes on the study in general: One tumor region alone was sequenced, and heterogeneity therefore remains possible. Among blood samples, higher T cell density accompanied longer overall survival. Maximal T cell clonality occurred in uninvolved adjacent lung, with tumor ranking below it. In adjacent lung appeared a median roughly 56 of the top 100 tumor clones.

The V and J ends lost 2 bases and 2 bases respectively, with 7 bases between them. This CDR3 comprises 14 residues. In its sample, this clone was seen a few times. Its specificity is not known. Method: immunoSEQ multiplex PCR; TCRdb's copy keeps in-frame clones and lacks some. This table holds about 2,800 clones, 15% to 20% found once. The chain recombines TRBV6-7 with TRBJ2-1; D is unresolved. TRBV6-7 is recorded as an ORF, its role being uncertain. This sample comprised lung tumor tissue, obtained before any cancer treatment. The sequence was collected from a male donor at least 60 years old with stage II squamous cell lung carcinoma. CDR3 protein: CASSYHNPYNEQFF. CDR3 nucleotides: TGTGCCAGCAGTTACCATAACCCCTACAATGAGCAGTTCTTC.